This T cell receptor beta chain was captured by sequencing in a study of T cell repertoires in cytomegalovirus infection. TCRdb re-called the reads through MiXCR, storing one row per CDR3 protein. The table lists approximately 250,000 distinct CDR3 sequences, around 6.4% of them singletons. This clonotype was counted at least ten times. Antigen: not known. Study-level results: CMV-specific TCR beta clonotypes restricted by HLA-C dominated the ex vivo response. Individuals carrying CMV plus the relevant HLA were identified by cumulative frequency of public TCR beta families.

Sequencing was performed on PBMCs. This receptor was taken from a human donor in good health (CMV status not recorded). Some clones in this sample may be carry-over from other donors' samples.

CDR3 sequence (DNA): TGCGCCAGCAGCTTGTGGCCGGAGATCTACGAGCAGTACTTC. Translated: CASSLWPEIYEQYF. The chain uses TRBV5-1 and TRBJ2-7; D is uncertain. The ends were cut back, 1 base at V and 3 bases at J, with 11 bases in the middle. Germline V CDR1 and CDR2: SGHRS, YFSETQ. The CDR3 covers 14 residues.